This TCR beta chain stems from a study of blood T cell repertoires in COVID-19 (dated by TCRdb to 2020 to 2022). Regarding the complete study: Collaborator samples came from the United States, Italy and Spain and covered acute and convalescent phases of COVID-19. The prospective study material was composed of cDNA or gDNA derived from T cells, B-cell-depleted T cells, or PBMCs. The dataset comprised deeply sampled blood TCRbeta repertoires from subjects exposed to, actively infected with, or recovered from COVID-19. The repertoires were made available in a free public database intended to serve as a resource for research on the immune response to SARS-CoV-2. Samples were obtained from the ongoing ImmuneRACE study (first 160 participants) and from about 1,300 subjects provided by 6 global collaborators. A de-identified subject ID, COVID-19 status, age in years and sex were almost always included in the sample metadata. Where HLA class I and class II types were available, the types were taken from metadata supplied by the sample provider, not from assay-based typing. What the research found in general, with its limitations: The quantity of clinical and demographic metadata differed by source and by participant and was supplied without curation.

Each collaborating institution followed its own protocols to collect whole blood in K2EDTA tubes. Collaborator samples were shipped for TCRbeta analysis as frozen whole blood, isolated PBMCs, or DNA extracted from either sample type. With regard to this clone: Its specific antigen is unknown. Base qualities are not recorded, but no much larger clone differs from it by a single base.

TCRbeta CDR3 regions were amplified from genomic DNA by means of the immunoSEQ Assay, a bias-controlled multiplex PCR. As for the original processing: Within the assay, amplification of reference gene primers was used to estimate how many nucleated cells each sample contained. To quantify the absolute abundance of each unique TCRbeta CDR3 rearrangement, sequence reads were collapsed and filtered. Productive Simpson clonality was computed per sample as the square root of Simpson's diversity index over productive rearrangements. TCRdb retrieved this table from immuneACCESS and kept in-frame rearrangements only. Not all clones are present; in checked studies, unresolved V genes account for under half, and no reason is known for the remainder. That table furnishes V, J and clone size, whereas the DNA furnished D and trimming. The sample profile shows 65,000 to 90,000 clones; around 83% of them were found once. Jointly, the top ten make up about 6.5% of the sample.

CDR1 and CDR2 were assigned from the germline V gene as SGHRS and YFSETQ. The CDR3 runs 14 amino acids, cysteine and phenylalanine included. Left in the record is the CDR3 DNA by itself, 42 bases read in frame from the first base. For this chain, trimming is 0 bases at the V end and 5 bases at the J end, and the number of junction bases without a gene match is 4. Sample: peripheral blood. The sequence was obtained from a woman in her sixties with acute or convalescent COVID-19. Rearrangement joined TRBV5-1 to TRBJ1-1; 7 bases in the junction line up with TRBD1. The CDR3 reads as follows: CASSLESGGTEAFF. The sequence in DNA is TGCGCCAGCAGCTTGGAGTCAGGGGGGACTGAAGCTTTCTTT.